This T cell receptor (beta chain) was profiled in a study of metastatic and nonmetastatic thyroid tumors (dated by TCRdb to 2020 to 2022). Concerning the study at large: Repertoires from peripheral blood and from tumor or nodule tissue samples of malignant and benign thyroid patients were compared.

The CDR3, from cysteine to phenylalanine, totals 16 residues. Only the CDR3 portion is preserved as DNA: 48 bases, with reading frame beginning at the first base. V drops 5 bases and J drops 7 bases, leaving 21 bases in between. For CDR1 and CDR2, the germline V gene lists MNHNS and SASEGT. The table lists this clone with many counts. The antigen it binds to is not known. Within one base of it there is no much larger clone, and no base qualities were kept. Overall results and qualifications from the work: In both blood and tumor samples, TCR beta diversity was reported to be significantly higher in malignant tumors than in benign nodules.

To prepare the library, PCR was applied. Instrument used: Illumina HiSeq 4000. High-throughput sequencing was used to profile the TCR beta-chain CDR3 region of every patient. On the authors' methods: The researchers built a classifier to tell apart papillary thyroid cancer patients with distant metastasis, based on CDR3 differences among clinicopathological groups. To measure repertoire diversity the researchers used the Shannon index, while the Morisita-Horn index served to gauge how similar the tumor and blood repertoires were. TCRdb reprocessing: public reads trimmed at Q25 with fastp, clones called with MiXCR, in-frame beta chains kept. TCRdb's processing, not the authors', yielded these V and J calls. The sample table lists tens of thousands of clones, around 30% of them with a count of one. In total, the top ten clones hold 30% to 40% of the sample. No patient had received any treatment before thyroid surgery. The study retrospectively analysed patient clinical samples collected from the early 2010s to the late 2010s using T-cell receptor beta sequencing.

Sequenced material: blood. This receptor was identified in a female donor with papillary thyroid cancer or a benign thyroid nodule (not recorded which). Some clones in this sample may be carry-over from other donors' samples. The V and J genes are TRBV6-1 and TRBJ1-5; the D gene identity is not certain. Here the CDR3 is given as CASSPLMQGISQPQHF. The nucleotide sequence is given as TGTGCCAGCAGTCCACTAATGCAAGGTATCTCGCAGCCCCAGCATTTT.